Presented here are 9 T cell receptor beta chains from one specimen sequenced in a study of early T cells in non-severe SARS-CoV-2 infection. TCRdb ran MiXCR on the 5' RACE reads and lists one entry per CDR3 protein. The sample consists of tens of thousands of distinct CDR3 sequences, less than 15% of them appearing once. Sample: whole blood. These receptors came from an adult who was a healthcare worker with PCR-confirmed SARS-CoV-2 infection or an uninfected control (not recorded which).

This clonotype was counted between two and nine times. The chain recombines TRBV29-1 with TRBJ1-2, with D hard to call. This CDR3 spans 11 amino acids. The germline V gene encodes CDR1 SQVTM and CDR2 ANQGSEA. Trimming took 6 bases from V and 3 from J, leaving 8 bases between them. This chain's CDR3 is CSVDGDYGYTF. In DNA, the CDR3 is TGCAGCGTAGACGGGGACTATGGCTACACCTTC.

The V and J genes are TRBV28 and TRBJ2-1; 9 bases match TRBD2. Germline CDR1 and CDR2: MDHEN and SYDVKM. Germline trimming cut 6 bases from V and 6 bases from J; bases unmatched to any gene: 12. This CDR3 comprises 16 residues. CDR3 amino acids: CASSQPGAGGRNEQFF. CDR3 sequence (DNA): TGTGCCAGCAGCCAACCGGGAGCGGGAGGCCGCAATGAGCAGTTCTTC.

The V gene is TRBV13, the J gene TRBJ1-2; no reliable D call. This CDR3 comprises 16 residues. The V gene's germline CDR1 is PRHDT and CDR2 FYEKMQ (reference sequence). The V gene lost 8 bases and the J gene lost 6 bases, with 25 bases spanning the gap. The CDR3 protein is CASFLLLAPRGDGYTF. The DNA for the CDR3 is TGTGCCAGCTTCCTTCTGCTAGCGCCGCGAGGAGATGGCTACACCTTC.

The sample holds many counts of this clonotype. The V and J genes are TRBV7-9 and TRBJ2-1; no clear D. Germline loops: CDR1 SEHNR, CDR2 FQNEAQ (reference sequence). Trimming shortened V by 5 bases and J by 13 bases, and 15 bases separated the two germline ends. The length of the CDR3 is 12 residues. The CDR3, as DNA: TGTGCCAGCAGCGTTGAGGCCTTACCCCAGTTCTTC. Residues: CASSVEALPQFF.

The genes are TRBV28 and TRBJ2-3; D not resolved. This CDR3 has 12 amino acids. Trimming pared 1 base from V and 4 bases from J, leaving 3 bases between. Per the germline V gene, CDR1 is MDHEN and CDR2 is SYDVKM. CDR3 DNA sequence: TGTGCCAGCAGTTTATTGGCAGATACGCAGTATTTT. Translating gives CASSLLADTQYF.

This clonotype was detected only a few times. V is TRBV24-1 and J is TRBJ2-3; D gene unclear. CDR3 length equals 15 residues. Between the trimmed V and J ends, which lost 4 bases and 4 bases, there was a span of 14 bases. In germline, CDR1 is KGHDR, CDR2 SFDVKD. CDR3 residues: CATSDTTGWADTQYF. DNA for the CDR3: TGTGCCACCAGTGACACGACCGGATGGGCAGATACGCAGTATTTT.

This clonotype appeared a few times. This rearrangement joins TRBV11-2 to TRBJ2-1; no clear D gene. The germline CDR1 and CDR2 sequences are SGHAT and FQNNGV. The CDR3 is 11 residues long. V shed 5 bases and J shed 8 bases, with 7 bases lying between them. CDR3 protein: CASSPTYEQFF. DNA of the CDR3: TGTGCCAGCAGCCCGACATATGAGCAGTTCTTC.

The chain links TRBV28 to TRBJ2-7; D is unclear. This CDR3 contains 20 residues. Trimming removed 6 bases from V and 6 bases from J, with 36 bases in between. Germline CDR1 and CDR2: MDHEN and SYDVKM. CDR3 coding DNA: TGTGCCAGCAGGGCGTCGGTCGGGCATACCGGAAGGTTCTCCGTTCGCGAGCAGTACTTC. Amino acid sequence: CASRASVGHTGRFSVREQYF.

This clonotype was counted many times. The gene calls are TRBV4-3 and TRBJ2-7; D not certain. With 0 bases removed from V and 6 bases from J, the gap between germline ends came to 12 bases. The CDR3 is 14 amino acids. From germline, CDR1 is LGHNA and CDR2 YSLEER. In nucleotides, the CDR3 is TGCGCCAGCAGCCAAGATCTCGGCACAGTCGAGCAGTACTTC. Its protein is CASSQDLGTVEQYF.